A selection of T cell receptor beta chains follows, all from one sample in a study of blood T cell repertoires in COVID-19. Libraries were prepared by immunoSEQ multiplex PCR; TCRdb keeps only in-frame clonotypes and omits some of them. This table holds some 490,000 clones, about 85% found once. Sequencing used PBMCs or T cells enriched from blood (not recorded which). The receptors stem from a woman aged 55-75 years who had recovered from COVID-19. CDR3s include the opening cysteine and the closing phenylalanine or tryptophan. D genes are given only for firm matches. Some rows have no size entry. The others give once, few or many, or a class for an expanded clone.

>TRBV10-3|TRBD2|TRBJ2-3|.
TGTGCCACACTAGCGGGGGGCTTAGATACGCAGTATTTT
CATLAGGLDTQYF
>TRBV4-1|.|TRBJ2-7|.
TGCGCCAGCAGCCAAGATCAGGGGTGGTACGAGCAGTACTTC
CASSQDQGWYEQYF
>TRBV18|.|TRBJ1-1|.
TGTGCCAGCTCACGAGGGAGAGAGGGCATGAACACTGAAGCTTTCTTT
CASSRGREGMNTEAFF
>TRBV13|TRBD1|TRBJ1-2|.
TGTGCCAGCAGCCCTTACGGCGAGGGGGCCTATGGCTACACCTTC
CASSPYGEGAYGYTF
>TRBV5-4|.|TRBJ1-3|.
TGTGCCAGCAGCTTGGCCCCCGAGGGATCTGGAAACACCATATATTTT
CASSLAPEGSGNTIYF
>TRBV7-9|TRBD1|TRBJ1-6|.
TGTGCCAGTGAGGGGGCCAGCGCCTATAATTCACCCCTCCACTTT
CASEGASAYNSPLHF
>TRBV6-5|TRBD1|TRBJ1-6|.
TGTGCCAGCAGTTACTTCGGGACAGGGAGTAATTCACCCCTCCACTTT
CASSYFGTGSNSPLHF
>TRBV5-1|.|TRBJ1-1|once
TGCGCCAGCAGCCTTCCCGGGGGTCCCTTTGGTGAAGCTTTCTTT
CASSLPGGPFGEAFF
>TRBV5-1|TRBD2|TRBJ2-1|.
TGCGCCAGCAGCTTGGGTTGGGGGGGTACCGACTCCTACAATGAGCAGTTCTTC
CASSLGWGGTDSYNEQFF
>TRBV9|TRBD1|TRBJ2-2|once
TGTGCCAGCAGCCGGGGCCCAGGGGGCGCGAACACCGGGGAGCTGTTTTTT
CASSRGPGGANTGELFF
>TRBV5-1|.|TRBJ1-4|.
TGCGCCAGCACCCGTGGGCCTACAACTAATGAAAAACTGTTTTTT
CASTRGPTTNEKLFF
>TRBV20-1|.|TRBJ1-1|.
TGCAGTGCTAGAGATCAGGAAGCTTTCTTT
CSARDQEAFF
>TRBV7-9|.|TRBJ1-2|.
TGTGCCAGCAGCCTAGGGGGGGACTATGGCTACACCTTC
CASSLGGDYGYTF
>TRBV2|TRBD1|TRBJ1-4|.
TGTGCCAGGGGGGACAGGGAAGGTGAAAAACTGTTTTTT
CARGDREGEKLFF
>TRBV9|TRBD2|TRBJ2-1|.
TGTGCCAGCAGCGTAGCTGCGGGGGGCTCCAATGAGCAGTTCTTC
CASSVAAGGSNEQFF
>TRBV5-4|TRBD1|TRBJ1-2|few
TGTGCCAGCAGCTTGGCCCGGGACAGGGGCGAGGGCTACACCTTC
CASSLARDRGEGYTF
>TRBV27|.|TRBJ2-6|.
TGTGCCAGCAGTTTCCGGACACTTAGGGGGGCCAACGTCCTGACTTTC
CASSFRTLRGANVLTF
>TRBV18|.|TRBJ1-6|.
TGTGCCAGCTCACCAAGGAGATCAGGGCTTCTAAGTTCACCCCTCCACTTT
CASSPRRSGLLSSPLHF
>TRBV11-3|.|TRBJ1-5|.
TGTGCCAGCAGCGAGAAATTCAGGGTAACTCAGCCCCAGCATTTT
CASSEKFRVTQPQHF
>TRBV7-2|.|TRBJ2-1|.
TGTGCCAGCAGCTTAGAGACGGCGGTATACAATGAGCAGTTCTTC
CASSLETAVYNEQFF
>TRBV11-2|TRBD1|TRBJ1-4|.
TGTGCCAGCAGCTCGAGGTCCAGGGGGACAGATGAAAAACTGTTTTTT
CASSSRSRGTDEKLFF
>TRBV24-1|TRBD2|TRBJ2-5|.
TGTGCCACCAGTGATCCGAAGCTTAGACTAGCGGGGGGGCGAGAGACCCAGTACTTC
CATSDPKLRLAGGRETQYF
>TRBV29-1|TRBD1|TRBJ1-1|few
TGCAGCGGGGGACAGATGAACACTGAAGCTTTCTTT
CSGGQMNTEAFF
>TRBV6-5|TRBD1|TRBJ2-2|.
TGTGCCAGCAGTTACATGGGACAGGGCGCCGGGGAGCTGTTTTTT
CASSYMGQGAGELFF
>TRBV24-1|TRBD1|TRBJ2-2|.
TGTGCCACCAGTGATTTGGGACAGGGGGCAACCGGGGAGCTGTTTTTT
CATSDLGQGATGELFF
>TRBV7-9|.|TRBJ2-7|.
TGTGCCAGCAGCTTAGGTGAGAATTCGGGGGAGCAGTACTTC
CASSLGENSGEQYF
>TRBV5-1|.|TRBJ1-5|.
TGCGCCAGCAGCCCACAGGGAAATAATCAGCCCCAGCATTTT
CASSPQGNNQPQHF
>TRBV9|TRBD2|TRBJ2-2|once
TGTGCCAGCACCTCCCGGGGGGGACCTGGGGAGCTGTTTTTT
CASTSRGGPGELFF
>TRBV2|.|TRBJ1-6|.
TGTGCCAGCACCTCCGGGACAAGGGATTACTCACCCCTCCACTTT
CASTSGTRDYSPLHF
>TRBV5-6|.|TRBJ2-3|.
TGTGCCAGCAGCTCCCCAGGGGTCACGGCAGATACGCAGTATTTT
CASSSPGVTADTQYF
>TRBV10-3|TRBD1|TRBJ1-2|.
TGTGCCATCAGCTCGGGACAGGGCTTCTATGGCTACACCTTC
CAISSGQGFYGYTF